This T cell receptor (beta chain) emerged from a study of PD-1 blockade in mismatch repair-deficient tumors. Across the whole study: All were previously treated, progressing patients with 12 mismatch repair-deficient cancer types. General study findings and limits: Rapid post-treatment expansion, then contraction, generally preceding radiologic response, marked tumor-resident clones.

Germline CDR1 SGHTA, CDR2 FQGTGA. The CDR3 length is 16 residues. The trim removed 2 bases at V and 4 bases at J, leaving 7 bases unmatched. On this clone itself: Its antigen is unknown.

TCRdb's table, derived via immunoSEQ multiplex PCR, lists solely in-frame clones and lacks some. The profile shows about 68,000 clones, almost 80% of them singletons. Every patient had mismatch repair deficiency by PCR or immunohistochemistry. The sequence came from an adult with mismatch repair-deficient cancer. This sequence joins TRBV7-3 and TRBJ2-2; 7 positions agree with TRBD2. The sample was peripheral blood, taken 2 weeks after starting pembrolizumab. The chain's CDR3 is CASSLWSSGSTGELFF. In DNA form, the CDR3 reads TGTGCCAGCAGCTTATGGTCTAGCGGTTCCACCGGGGAGCTGTTTTTT.